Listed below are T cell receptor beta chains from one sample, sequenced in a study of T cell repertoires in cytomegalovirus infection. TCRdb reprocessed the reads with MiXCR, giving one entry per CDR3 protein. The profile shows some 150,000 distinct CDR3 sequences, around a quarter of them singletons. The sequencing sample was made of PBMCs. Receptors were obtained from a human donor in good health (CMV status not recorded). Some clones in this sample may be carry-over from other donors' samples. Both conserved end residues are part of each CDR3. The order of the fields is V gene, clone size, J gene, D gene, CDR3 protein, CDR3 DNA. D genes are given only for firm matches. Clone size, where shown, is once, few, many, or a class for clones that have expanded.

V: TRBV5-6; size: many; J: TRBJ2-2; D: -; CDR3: CASSSIRNTGELFF; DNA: TGTGCCAGCAGCTCGATACGAAACACCGGGGAGCTGTTTTTT
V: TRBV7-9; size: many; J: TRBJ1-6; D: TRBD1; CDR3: CASSPSDRGRGPLHF; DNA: TGTGCCAGCAGCCCCTCGGACAGGGGGCGAGGCCCACTCCACTTT
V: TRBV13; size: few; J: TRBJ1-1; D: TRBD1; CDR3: CASSPVRQGPEAFF; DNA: TGTGCCAGCAGCCCTGTGAGACAGGGCCCTGAAGCTTTCTTT
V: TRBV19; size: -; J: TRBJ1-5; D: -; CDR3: CASSIGPGGDQPQHF; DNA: TGTGCCAGTAGTATAGGACCGGGGGGCGATCAGCCCCAGCATTTT
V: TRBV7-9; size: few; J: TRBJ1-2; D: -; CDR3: CASSIPGRTYGYTF; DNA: TGTGCCAGCAGTATCCCGGGACGGACCTATGGCTACACCTTC
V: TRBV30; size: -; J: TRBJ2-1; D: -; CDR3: CAWSLATRSGNEQFF; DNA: TGTGCCTGGAGTTTGGCGACTAGGTCTGGCAATGAGCAGTTCTTC
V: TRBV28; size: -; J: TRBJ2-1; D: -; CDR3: CASSLEQGPYVNEQFF; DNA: TGTGCCAGCAGTTTAGAACAGGGTCCTTACGTTAATGAGCAGTTCTTC
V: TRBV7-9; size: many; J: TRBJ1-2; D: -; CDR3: CASSPGGYGYTF; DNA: TGTGCCAGCAGCCCGGGGGGGTATGGCTACACCTTC
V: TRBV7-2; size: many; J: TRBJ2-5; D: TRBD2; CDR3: CASSYRLAGVETQYF; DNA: TGTGCCAGCAGCTACCGACTAGCGGGGGTTGAGACCCAGTACTTC
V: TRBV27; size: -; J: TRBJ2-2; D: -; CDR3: CASSLIPTGHGELFF; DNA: TGTGCCAGCAGTTTAATACCGACGGGCCACGGGGAGCTGTTTTTT
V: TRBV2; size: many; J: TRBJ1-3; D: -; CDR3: CASSLKGNTIYF; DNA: TGTGCCAGCAGTTTGAAAGGAAACACCATATATTTT